This T cell receptor beta chain was found in a study of tissue T cells after allogeneic stem cell transplantation. Study outcomes and limitations: Shared clones across patients were few; motif clustering revealed tissue-specific shared signatures. Anatomically similar tissues had similar TCR repertoires within each patient.

There are a few counts of this clone. As yet, its antigen is unknown. Non-transplant comparator patients with other cancers had at least five gastrointestinal samples and no known gastrointestinal disease. GI sites, liver, skin and spleen were taken after median 9.75 post-mortem hours. Produced via immunoSEQ multiplex PCR; TCRdb's table is partial and in-frame only. Here the sample spans more than 9,000 clones, 65% being singletons. Germline loops: CDR1 SGHVS, CDR2 FQNEAQ. Deletions cut 1 base from V and 9 bases from J, with 18 bases between. CDR3 size: 15 residues. Material: tissue from the stomach, obtained at autopsy. V is TRBV7-8 and J is TRBJ1-1; D is uncertain. The sequence derives from a male donor older than 55 with lung cancer. As DNA, the CDR3 is TGTGCCAGCAGCTTAGAGGTGCTTTTGGTAGGGAAAGCTTTCTTT. This translates into CASSLEVLLVGKAFF.